This T cell receptor (beta chain) came from a study of blood T cell repertoires in COVID-19. For the study at large: In each case, the material was cDNA or gDNA derived from T cells, B-cell-depleted T cells, or PBMCs.

As processed by the authors: Reference gene primer amplification yielded estimated nucleated cell counts. Only in-frame clones appear in the TCRdb table, and some are missing; sequencing was by immunoSEQ multiplex PCR. D and trimming were read from the DNA, whereas the V and J calls and clone size are those reported in that table. Among about 370,000 clones listed, 80% to 90% were seen once. The TCR was taken from a woman in her thirties with COVID-19, enrolled during active disease. The specimen sequenced was peripheral blood.

CDR3 sequence: CASSLLLGQSSYEQYF. In nucleotides, the CDR3 is TGTGCCAGCAGTTTACTATTGGGACAGAGCTCCTACGAGCAGTACTTC. The chain combines TRBV27 with TRBJ2-7; 7 nucleotides line up with TRBD1. This CDR3 has 16 amino acids. Germline loops: CDR1 MNHEY, CDR2 SMNVEV (reference sequence). V lost 2 bases to trimming and J lost 0 bases; unmatched junction nucleotides: 7.